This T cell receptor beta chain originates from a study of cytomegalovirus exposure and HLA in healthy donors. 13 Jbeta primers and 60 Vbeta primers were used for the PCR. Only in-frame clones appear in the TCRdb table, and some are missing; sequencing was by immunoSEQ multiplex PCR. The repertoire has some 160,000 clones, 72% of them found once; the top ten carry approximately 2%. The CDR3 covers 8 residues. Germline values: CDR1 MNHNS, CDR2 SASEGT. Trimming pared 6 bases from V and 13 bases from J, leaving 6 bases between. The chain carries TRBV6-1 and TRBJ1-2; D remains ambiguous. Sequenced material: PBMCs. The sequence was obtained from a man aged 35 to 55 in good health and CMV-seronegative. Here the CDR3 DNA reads TGTGCCAGCAGCGGTCCCACCTTC. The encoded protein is CASSGPTF.